This TCR beta chain was retrieved from a study of blood T cell repertoires in COVID-19. Study background: Spain, Italy and the United States supplied samples that represented acute and convalescent COVID-19. PBMCs, B-cell-depleted T cells, or T cells provided the cDNA or gDNA that made up the material.

Cohort 3 recovered donors had two negative PCRs, clearance, or symptom resolution. This clone was counted a single time. In the study's own analysis: The assay estimated nucleated cells by amplifying reference gene primers. Using immunoSEQ multiplex PCR, the repertoire was profiled, and TCRdb retains in-frame clones only, with some absent. V and J calls and clone size are copied from that table; D and trimming were computed from the DNA. Of 300,000 to 400,000 clones listed, under 95% are singletons. Germline CDR1 is SGHTA and CDR2 is FQGNSA. The CDR3 sequence is 15 residues long. The V end lost 5 bases, the J end lost 1 base, and 13 bases lay between the germline ends.

This TCR was recovered from a man aged 60 to 69 who had recovered from COVID-19. The chain carries TRBV7-2 and TRBJ2-3; possibly TRBD2 for D (6 bases). The sample was PBMCs or T cells enriched from blood (not recorded which). As DNA, the CDR3 is TGTGCCAGCAGCCCCCGCGGGGCCCGCACAGATACGCAGTATTTT. The encoded protein is CASSPRGARTDTQYF.